This T cell receptor (beta chain) was obtained from a study of shared clonotypes between healthy human individuals. Study-wide points: Sequencing depth was a factor that was expected to affect clonotype sharing among donors.

Concerning this clone: What it recognizes is unknown.

Running of the assay took place at deep level. Only in-frame clones appear in the TCRdb table, and some are missing; sequencing was by immunoSEQ multiplex PCR. The profile shows about 610,000 clones, about 95% of them singletons. The CDR3 loop spans 14 amino acids. The V and J ends lost 6 bases and 4 bases respectively, with 15 bases between them. Germline V gene sequence: CDR1 LNHDA, CDR2 SQIVND (reference sequence). CD45RO-negative cells were positively selected for CCR7, leaving out terminally differentiated effector memory CD45RA+ cells. Sequenced material: naive CD8+ T cells sorted from blood. V and J are TRBV19 and TRBJ1-2; D is perhaps TRBD1 (6 bases). The TCR sequence derives from a woman under 40 in good health. Here the CDR3 reads CASRARGGGYGYTF. CDR3 coding DNA: TGTGCCAGTAGGGCGAGGGGGGGCGGCTATGGCTACACCTTC.